The rows below give T cell receptor beta chains drawn from one sample of a study of blood T cell repertoires in COVID-19. Clones were sequenced by immunoSEQ multiplex PCR, and TCRdb holds only the in-frame ones, with some missing. The sample includes hundreds of thousands of clones, 88% of them seen just once. The specimen sequenced was PBMCs or T cells enriched from blood (not recorded which). Every receptor here comes from a woman aged 40-49 years with acute COVID-19. Each CDR3 is given with its conserved first and last residue. D genes are given only for firm matches. Clone size is given for some rows only: seen once, a few or many times, or a class if the clone is expanded.

v_call: TRBV24-1
clone_size: NA
j_call: TRBJ2-5
d_call: TRBD1
cdr3_nt: TGTGCCACCAGTGATTTCGGGACAGAAGAGACCCAGTACTTC
cdr3_aa: CATSDFGTEETQYF

v_call: TRBV3-1/TRBV3-2
clone_size: NA
j_call: TRBJ2-3
d_call: TRBD2
cdr3_nt: TGTGCCAGCAGCCAAGGTAGCGGGGGGGCCGATACGCAGTATTTT
cdr3_aa: CASSQGSGGADTQYF

v_call: TRBV9
clone_size: NA
j_call: TRBJ2-7
d_call: TRBD2
cdr3_nt: TGTGCCAGCAGCGTAGGGGAGGGAACCTACGAGCAGTACTTC
cdr3_aa: CASSVGEGTYEQYF

v_call: TRBV30
clone_size: NA
j_call: TRBJ1-1
d_call: NA
cdr3_nt: TGTGCCGGGGGCCAGTTGAACACTGAAGCTTTCTTT
cdr3_aa: CAGGQLNTEAFF

v_call: TRBV4-1
clone_size: NA
j_call: TRBJ1-4
d_call: NA
cdr3_nt: TGCGCCAGCAGGGCGGTTATTGAGCTTAATGAAAAACTGTTTTTT
cdr3_aa: CASRAVIELNEKLFF

v_call: TRBV7-9
clone_size: NA
j_call: TRBJ1-2
d_call: NA
cdr3_nt: TGTGCCAGCAGCCATATCCGAACAGATTATGGCTACACCTTC
cdr3_aa: CASSHIRTDYGYTF

v_call: TRBV5-4
clone_size: NA
j_call: TRBJ2-5
d_call: TRBD1
cdr3_nt: TGTGCCAGCGGATACCCCAGGGGGCCTGAGACCCAGTACTTC
cdr3_aa: CASGYPRGPETQYF

v_call: TRBV30
clone_size: NA
j_call: TRBJ1-5
d_call: TRBD1
cdr3_nt: TGTGCCTGGACAGGGGGCTTCGGTCAGCCCCAGCATTTT
cdr3_aa: CAWTGGFGQPQHF

v_call: TRBV3-1/TRBV3-2
clone_size: few
j_call: TRBJ2-2
d_call: NA
cdr3_nt: TGTGCCAGCAGCCAAGATCTTTTTTCCTCCGGGGAGCTGTTTTTT
cdr3_aa: CASSQDLFSSGELFF

v_call: TRBV27
clone_size: NA
j_call: TRBJ2-4
d_call: TRBD2
cdr3_nt: TGTGCCAGCAGTGCCTCCCCAGTTGTAGCGGGAAACATTCAGTACTTC
cdr3_aa: CASSASPVVAGNIQYF

v_call: TRBV11-2
clone_size: NA
j_call: TRBJ1-1
d_call: NA
cdr3_nt: TGTGCCAGCAGCTTAGTGTGGGGCAGGGAAGCTTTCTTT
cdr3_aa: CASSLVWGREAFF

v_call: TRBV5-3
clone_size: NA
j_call: TRBJ1-1
d_call: NA
cdr3_nt: TGTGCCAGAAGCTTGGGGTACAGGAACACTGAAGCTTTCTTT
cdr3_aa: CARSLGYRNTEAFF

v_call: TRBV27
clone_size: NA
j_call: TRBJ2-1
d_call: NA
cdr3_nt: TGTGCCAGCAGTTTAGGACTTAACAATGAGCAGTTCTTC
cdr3_aa: CASSLGLNNEQFF

v_call: TRBV5-1
clone_size: NA
j_call: TRBJ1-1
d_call: NA
cdr3_nt: TGCGCCAGCTTAGGGGGTAGGGGGACTGAAGCTTTCTTT
cdr3_aa: CASLGGRGTEAFF

v_call: TRBV12-3/TRBV12-4
clone_size: NA
j_call: TRBJ1-1
d_call: TRBD1
cdr3_nt: TGTGCCAGCAGTGCCCGGGACAGGGAAGCTTTCTTT
cdr3_aa: CASSARDREAFF

v_call: TRBV5-5
clone_size: NA
j_call: TRBJ2-2
d_call: TRBD1
cdr3_nt: TGTGCCAGCAGCCTGGCCGGACAGGGGACCGGGGAGCTGTTTTTT
cdr3_aa: CASSLAGQGTGELFF

v_call: TRBV18
clone_size: NA
j_call: TRBJ2-2
d_call: NA
cdr3_nt: TGTGCCAGCTCACCCTTGCAGGCCGGGGAGCTGTTTTTT
cdr3_aa: CASSPLQAGELFF

v_call: TRBV29-1
clone_size: NA
j_call: TRBJ1-4
d_call: TRBD1
cdr3_nt: TGCAGCGCATTAGGGACAGGGGGATATGAAAAACTGTTTTTT
cdr3_aa: CSALGTGGYEKLFF

v_call: TRBV4-2
clone_size: NA
j_call: TRBJ1-3
d_call: NA
cdr3_nt: TGTGCCAGCAGCCAAGTTTTGGGGGCATATGGAAACACCATATATTTT
cdr3_aa: CASSQVLGAYGNTIYF

v_call: TRBV7-9
clone_size: NA
j_call: TRBJ1-2
d_call: NA
cdr3_nt: TGTGCCAGCAGCTTAGGGGGCCATTCCTCCTATGGCTACACCTTC
cdr3_aa: CASSLGGHSSYGYTF

v_call: TRBV5-1
clone_size: NA
j_call: TRBJ2-1
d_call: NA
cdr3_nt: TGCGCCAGCACTAACACCGGGAGCAACAATGAGCAGTTCTTC
cdr3_aa: CASTNTGSNNEQFF

v_call: TRBV19
clone_size: NA
j_call: TRBJ2-2
d_call: NA
cdr3_nt: TGTGCCAGTAGTCCCTACCGGGACTTCCCGAACACCGGGGAGCTGTTTTTT
cdr3_aa: CASSPYRDFPNTGELFF

v_call: TRBV2
clone_size: NA
j_call: TRBJ1-4
d_call: TRBD1
cdr3_nt: TGTGCCAGCAGTTCCCAGGGGGCTAATGAAAAACTGTTTTTT
cdr3_aa: CASSSQGANEKLFF

v_call: TRBV5-5
clone_size: NA
j_call: TRBJ2-7
d_call: NA
cdr3_nt: TGTGCCAGCAGCTTGCCGTGGGGGGGCGTCTACGAGCAGTACTTC
cdr3_aa: CASSLPWGGVYEQYF

v_call: TRBV7-2
clone_size: once
j_call: TRBJ1-5
d_call: NA
cdr3_nt: TGTGCCAGCAGCGATCAAGGGGATAGCAATCAGCCCCAGCATTTT
cdr3_aa: CASSDQGDSNQPQHF

v_call: TRBV11-2
clone_size: NA
j_call: TRBJ2-1
d_call: TRBD1
cdr3_nt: TGTGCCAGCAGGATAAAACCAGCCGGGACAGGGTCCTACAATGAGCAGTTCTTC
cdr3_aa: CASRIKPAGTGSYNEQFF

v_call: TRBV9
clone_size: NA
j_call: TRBJ2-1
d_call: TRBD2
cdr3_nt: TGTGCCAGCAGCCCTCCCGGCGGCGGGGGGGCTTTCCACAATGAGCAGTTCTTC
cdr3_aa: CASSPPGGGGAFHNEQFF

v_call: TRBV1
clone_size: NA
j_call: TRBJ2-6
d_call: NA
cdr3_nt: TGCACCAGCAGGCCTAGGAGAAGTCGGGCCAACGTCCTGACTTTC
cdr3_aa: CTSRPRRSRANVLTF